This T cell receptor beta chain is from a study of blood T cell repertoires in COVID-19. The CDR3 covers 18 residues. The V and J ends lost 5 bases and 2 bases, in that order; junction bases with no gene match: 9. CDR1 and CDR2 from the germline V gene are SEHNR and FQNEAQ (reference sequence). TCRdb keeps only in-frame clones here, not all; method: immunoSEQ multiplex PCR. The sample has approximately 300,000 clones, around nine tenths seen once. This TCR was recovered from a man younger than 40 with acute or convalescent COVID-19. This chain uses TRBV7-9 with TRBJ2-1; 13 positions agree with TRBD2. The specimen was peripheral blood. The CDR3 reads CASSPRLAGGRTYNEQFF. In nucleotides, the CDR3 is TGTGCCAGCAGCCCTCGACTAGCGGGGGGACGGACCTACAATGAGCAGTTCTTC. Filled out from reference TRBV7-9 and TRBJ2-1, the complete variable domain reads DTGVSQNPRHKITKRGQNVTFRCDPISEHNRLYWYRQTLGQGPEFLTYFQNEAQLEKSRLLSDRFSAERPKGSFSTLEIQRTEQGDSAMYLCASSPRLAGGRTYNEQFFGPGTRLTVL.